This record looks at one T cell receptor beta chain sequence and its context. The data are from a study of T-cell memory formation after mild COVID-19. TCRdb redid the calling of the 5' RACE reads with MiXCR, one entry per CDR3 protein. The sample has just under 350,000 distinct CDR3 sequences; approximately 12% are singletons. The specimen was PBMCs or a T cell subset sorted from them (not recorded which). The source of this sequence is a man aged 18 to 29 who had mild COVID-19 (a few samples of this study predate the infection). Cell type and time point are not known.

The CDR3 spells CAIRDRVASTDTQYF. The CDR3 coding sequence is TGTGCCATCAGAGACAGGGTAGCTAGCACAGATACGCAGTATTTT. The J gene is TRBJ2-3, the V gene TRBV10-3; 7 bases are shared with TRBD1. CDR3 size: 15 residues. V lost 6 bases, J lost 0 bases, and 6 bases stayed unmatched. Germline V gene lookup returns CDR1 ENHRY and CDR2 SYGVKD.